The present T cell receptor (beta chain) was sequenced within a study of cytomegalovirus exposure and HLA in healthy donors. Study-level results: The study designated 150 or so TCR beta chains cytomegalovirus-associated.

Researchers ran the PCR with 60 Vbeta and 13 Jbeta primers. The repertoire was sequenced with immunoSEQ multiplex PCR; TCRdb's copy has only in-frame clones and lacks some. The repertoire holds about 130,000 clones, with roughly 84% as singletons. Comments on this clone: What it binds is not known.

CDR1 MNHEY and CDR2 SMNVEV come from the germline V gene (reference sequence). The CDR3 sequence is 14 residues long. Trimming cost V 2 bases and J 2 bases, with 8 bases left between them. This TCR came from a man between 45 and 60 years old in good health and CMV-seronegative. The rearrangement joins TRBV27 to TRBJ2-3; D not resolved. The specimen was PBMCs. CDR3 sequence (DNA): TGTGCCAGCAGTTTACTCAGGTCCACAGATACGCAGTATTTT. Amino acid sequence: CASSLLRSTDTQYF.